This TCR beta chain was profiled in a study of low-dose radiotherapy and immunotherapy resistance in tumors. On the study more broadly: Cohort 2, a group dosed every two weeks at 1 Gy per fraction, received 13 Gy in total over 26 weeks.

Time point reported: after trial treatment. Treatment here: LDRT plus nivolumab, ipilimumab, low-dose cyclophosphamide and aspirin (RACIN trial). By sample fraction, this clonotype is medium-sized. CDR3 size: 16 residues. Germline V gene lookup returns CDR1 MDHEN and CDR2 SYDVKM. The ends lost 11 bases at V and 7 bases at J; junction bases unmatched: 22. TCR amplification involved 20 PCR cycles with a constant-region primer and V-primer adapter. Each CDR3 protein gets one entry after TCRdb re-called the reads with MiXCR. The sample yields tens of thousands of distinct CDR3 sequences, around 34% seen once.

The sequences come from PBMCs, collected after low-dose radiotherapy plus immunotherapy. The chain employs TRBV28 and TRBJ2-5; 7 nucleotides line up with TRBD1. The origin of this receptor is a male donor with rectosigmoid adenocarcinoma. The CDR3 DNA reads TGTGCCGCAGCGAAGAGGGTCGGGACAGCCGTGGGGACCCAGTACTTC. This gives the protein CAAAKRVGTAVGTQYF.